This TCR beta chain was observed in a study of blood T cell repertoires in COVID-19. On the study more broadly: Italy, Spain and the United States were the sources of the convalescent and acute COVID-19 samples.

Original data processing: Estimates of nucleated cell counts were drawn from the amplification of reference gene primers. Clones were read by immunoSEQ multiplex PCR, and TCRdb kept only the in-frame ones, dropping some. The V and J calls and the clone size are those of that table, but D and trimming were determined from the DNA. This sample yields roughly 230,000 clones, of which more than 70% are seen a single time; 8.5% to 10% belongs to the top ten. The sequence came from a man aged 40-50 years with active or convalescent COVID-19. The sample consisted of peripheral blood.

The CDR3 nucleotides are TGTGCCAGCAGTATCCAAGGGGAGCCCCAGCATTTT. Translated: CASSIQGEPQHF. This chain joins TRBV3-1 (or the pseudogene TRBV3-2) and TRBJ1-5; D is perhaps TRBD1 (5 bases). This CDR3 is 12 amino acids long. The germline V and J ends were trimmed by 6 bases and 8 bases, with 11 bases remaining between them. The germline CDR1 and CDR2 sequences are LGHDT and YNNKEL (reference sequence).